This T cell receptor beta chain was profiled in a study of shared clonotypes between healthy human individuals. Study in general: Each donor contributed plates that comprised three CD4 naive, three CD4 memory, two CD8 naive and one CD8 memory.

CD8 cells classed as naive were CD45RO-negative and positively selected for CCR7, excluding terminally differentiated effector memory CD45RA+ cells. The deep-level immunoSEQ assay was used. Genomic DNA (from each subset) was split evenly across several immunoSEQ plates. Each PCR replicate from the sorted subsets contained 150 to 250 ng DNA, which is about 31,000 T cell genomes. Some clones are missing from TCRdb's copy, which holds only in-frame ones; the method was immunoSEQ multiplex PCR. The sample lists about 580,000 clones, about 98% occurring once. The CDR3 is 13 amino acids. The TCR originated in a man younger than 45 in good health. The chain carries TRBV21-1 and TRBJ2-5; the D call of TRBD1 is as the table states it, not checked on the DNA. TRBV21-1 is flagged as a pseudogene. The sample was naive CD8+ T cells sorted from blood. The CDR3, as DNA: TGTGCCAGCAGTCAGGGTGTACCGGAGACCCAGTACTTC. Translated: CASSQGVPETQYF.